What follows are 7 T cell receptor beta chains derived from one specimen sequenced in a study of control samples from healthy donors and cancer patients. The table came from immunoSEQ multiplex PCR; TCRdb's copy has only in-frame clones and leaves some out. The table has more than 5,500 clones, approximately 80% seen once. The sequenced sample was formalin-fixed, paraffin-embedded tissue. Every receptor here comes from a male donor with melanoma.

The chain recombines TRBV19 with TRBJ1-1; D unclear. The V and J ends lost 5 bases and 3 bases respectively, with 16 bases between them. This CDR3 is built from 15 residues. CDR1 is LNHDA, CDR2 SQIVND, per germline (reference sequence). The CDR3: CASSPTLRVYTEAFF. The CDR3 DNA reads as TGTGCCAGTAGTCCCACCTTGAGGGTGTACACTGAAGCTTTCTTT.

The CDR3, as DNA: TGTGCCAGCAGTCCGGGACATAGCCAAGAGACCCAGTACTTC. Residues: CASSPGHSQETQYF. The chain has TRBV6-5 and TRBJ2-5; TRBD1 is a possible D gene (6 bases). The V and J ends lost 5 bases and 1 base respectively, with 11 bases between them. This CDR3 is 14 amino acids long. CDR1 MNHEY and CDR2 SVGAGI come from the germline V gene.

V and J are TRBV6-1 and TRBJ1-1, with D maybe TRBD1 (5 bases). V was shortened by 3 bases and J by 6 bases, with 20 bases between the two germline ends. The germline V gene has CDR1 MNHNS and CDR2 SASEGT. The CDR3 extends over 16 amino acids. CDR3 bases: TGTGCCAGCAGTGATTCAATCCCAGGGTGGGGGTCTGAAGCTTTCTTT. It specifies CASSDSIPGWGSEAFF.

This clone showed up just a few times. The chain links TRBV4-1 to TRBJ1-2, with D uncertain. Trimming took off 3 bases at V and 8 bases at J, with 13 bases between the two ends. Germline CDR1 is MGHRA and CDR2 is YSYEKL. The CDR3 runs to 13 residues. CDR3 sequence: CASSQAFMDGYTF. CDR3 bases: TGCGCCAGCAGCCAGGCCTTTATGGACGGCTACACCTTC.

This clone has just a few counts. The gene calls are TRBV6-2 or TRBV6-3 and TRBJ2-7, with D maybe TRBD2 (6 bases). Trimming shortened V by 6 bases and J by 3 bases, and 18 bases separated the two germline ends. Germline loops: CDR1 MNHEY, CDR2 SVGEGT. This CDR3 is built from 15 residues. Here the CDR3 DNA reads TGTGCCAGCAGCCCCGCGGCGGGGCGACACTACGAGCAGTACGTC. The encoded protein is CASSPAAGRHYEQYV.

This chain uses TRBV19 with TRBJ2-3; D remains unclear. Between the trimmed V and J ends, which lost 1 base and 1 base, there was a span of 6 bases. The CDR3 runs to 14 residues. Germline CDR1 LNHDA, CDR2 SQIVND (reference sequence). CDR3 protein: CASSIAGGTDTQYF. CDR3 coding DNA: TGTGCCAGTAGTATAGCAGGCGGCACAGATACGCAGTATTTT. Together with reference TRBV19 and TRBJ2-3, the CDR3 gives the full variable domain: DGGITQSPKYLFRKEGQNVTLSCEQNLNHDAMYWYRQDPGQGLRLIYYSQIVNDFQKGDIAEGYSVSREKKESFPLTVTSAQKNPTAFYLCASSIAGGTDTQYFGPGTRLTVL.

This chain connects TRBV27 to TRBJ1-1; possible D gene TRBD1, 6 bases. The germline gives CDR1 MNHEY, CDR2 SMNVEV (reference sequence). This CDR3 region has 16 residues. V lost 10 bases, J lost 4 bases, and 25 bases lay in between. The DNA of the CDR3 is TGTGCCACCCGCCCCTCACGCGGGGGCCGGGGCACTGAAGCTTTCTTT. It encodes CATRPSRGGRGTEAFF.